The 13 T cell receptor beta chains below were found in one sample sequenced in a study of CD8 T cells in ankylosing spondylitis. TCRdb redid the calling of the 5' RACE reads with MiXCR, one entry per CDR3 protein. The sample holds approximately 220,000 distinct CDR3 sequences, roughly 25% seen once. The sample taken for sequencing was blood, either unsorted or a sorted T cell fraction (not recorded which). The source is a male donor with ankylosing spondylitis or in good health (not recorded which).

The chain couples TRBV3-1 to TRBJ2-7; a possible D gene is TRBD1 (7 bases). CDR1 is LGHDT, CDR2 YNNKEL, per germline (reference sequence). V lost 3 bases to trimming and J lost 1 base, with 16 bases between them. This CDR3 is built from 16 residues. The CDR3, as DNA: TGTGCCAGCAGCCAGCTATCAGGGGGGTTATCCTACGAGCAGTACTTC. Translation gives CASSQLSGGLSYEQYF.

This chain joins TRBV12-5 and TRBJ2-7; 7 nucleotides line up with TRBD2. The germline V gene has CDR1 LGHNT and CDR2 FRNRAP. V was clipped by 6 bases and J by 1 base; unmatched bases: 12. There are 16 residues in the CDR3. CDR3 amino acids: CASGPLRGSGSYEQYF. In DNA form, the CDR3 reads TGTGCTAGTGGACCACTTCGCGGGAGTGGGTCCTACGAGCAGTACTTC.

This clonotype was seen a few times. The CDR3 region is CSAAPSGLTDTQYF. CDR3 DNA sequence: TGCAGTGCAGCCCCGAGTGGGCTGACAGATACGCAGTATTTT. The chain uses TRBV20-1 and TRBJ2-3, with unresolved D. Trimming took 6 bases from V and 3 from J, leaving 16 bases between them. Germline V gene lookup returns CDR1 DFQATT and CDR2 SNEGSKA (reference sequence). This CDR3 region has 14 residues.

This clonotype was seen ten or more times. The V gene is TRBV4-2, the J gene TRBJ1-1; D is uncertain. V shed 1 base and J shed 1 base, with 7 bases lying between them. The V gene's germline CDR1 is LGHNA and CDR2 YNFKEQ. The CDR3 runs to 14 residues. CDR3 DNA sequence: TGTGCCAGCAGCCAAGCCGGGCCGAACACTGAAGCTTTCTTT. Encoded protein: CASSQAGPNTEAFF.

A word on this clonotype: The junction and the germline gene differ at one end; a read error may be behind it. The chain has TRBV28 and TRBJ2-7; tentative D call: TRBD2 (5 bases). Germline V gives CDR1 MDHEN, CDR2 SYDVKM. The length of the CDR3 is 11 residues. The CDR3 spells CASSLGGQWEF. For the CDR3, the DNA is TGTGCCAGCAGTCTCGGAGGCCAGTGGGAGTTC.

This clonotype showed up many times. The junction does not match germline at one end; this may be a read error. V gene TRBV7-7 combines with J gene TRBJ2-5; 7 bases align to TRBD2. From germline, CDR1 is SSHAT and CDR2 FNYEAQ (reference sequence). This CDR3 region has 14 residues. CDR3: CASSSGLGAGTQYF. The CDR3 nucleotides are TGTGCTAGCAGCTCCGGACTAGGGGCAGGGACCCAGTACTTC. Variable domain in full (rest from reference TRBV7-7 and TRBJ2-5): GAGVSQSPRYKVTKRGQDVTLRCDPISSHATLYWYQQALGQGPEFLTYFNYEAQPDKSGLPSDRFSAERPEGSISTLTIQRTEQRDSAMYRCASSSGLGAGTQYFGPGTRLLVL.

As concerns this clonotype: Sequence at one end of the junction differs from germline and may be a read error. The chain is built from TRBV7-7 and TRBJ2-1; D is unresolved. The germline V gene encodes CDR1 SSHAT and CDR2 FNYEAQ (reference sequence). The CDR3 runs 16 residues. As DNA, the CDR3 is TGTGCTAGCAGCTTAGATTTTGGTGGGCGGCACAATGAGCAGTTCTTC. Translating gives CASSLDFGGRHNEQFF.

This clonotype was observed at least ten times. V is TRBV28 and J is TRBJ2-7, with a possible D match to TRBD1 (5 bases). Trimming took 5 bases from V and 0 from J, leaving 11 bases between them. This CDR3 is 14 amino acids long. CDR1 and CDR2 from the germline V gene are MDHEN and SYDVKM. CDR3 residues: CASSEGVPSYEQYF. Here the CDR3 DNA reads TGTGCCAGCAGTGAAGGGGTCCCCTCCTACGAGCAGTACTTC.

The V gene is TRBV29-1, the J gene TRBJ2-1; 7 positions agree with TRBD2. The CDR3 covers 12 residues. V trimming: 7 bases; J trimming: 8 bases; junction bases outside the gene matches: 8. Germline values: CDR1 SQVTM, CDR2 ANQGSEA. CDR3: CSARTSGDEQFF. CDR3 coding DNA: TGCAGCGCGCGGACTAGTGGGGATGAGCAGTTCTTC.

This clonotype was observed many times. This sequence joins TRBV3-1 and TRBJ2-7; TRBD2 matches at 14 bases. Germline values: CDR1 LGHDT, CDR2 YNNKEL (reference sequence). V lost 4 bases to trimming and J lost 4 bases; unmatched junction nucleotides: 3. This CDR3 is 15 amino acids long. CDR3 coding DNA: TGTGCCAGCAGCCCCGGGACTAGCGGGGGTTACGAGCAGTACTTC. Translated: CASSPGTSGGYEQYF.

The chain carries TRBV9 and TRBJ2-1; a weak D match, TRBD1 (5 bases). The length of the CDR3 is 16 residues. Germline V lookup: CDR1 SGDLS, CDR2 YYNGEE. V lost 0 bases and J lost 3, with 13 bases in between. The CDR3 coding sequence is TGTGCCAGCAGCGTAGAAAGGGGTAGCATCTACAATGAGCAGTTCTTC. The encoded protein is CASSVERGSIYNEQFF.

The rearrangement uses TRBV20-1 and TRBJ2-7, with 7 bases identical to TRBD1. CDR1 is DFQATT, CDR2 SNEGSKA, per germline (reference sequence). With 6 bases clipped from V and 2 bases from J, the junction kept 13 bases outside the gene matches. The CDR3 covers 15 residues. The chain's CDR3 is CSALLTGHQPYEQYF. The CDR3, as DNA: TGCAGTGCCCTTCTGACAGGGCATCAACCCTACGAGCAGTACTTC.

This clonotype has at least ten counts. The chain uses TRBV20-1 and TRBJ2-7; maybe TRBD1 (6 bases). Trimming left V 5 bases short and J 3 bases short, with 20 bases between. Germline CDR1 and CDR2: DFQATT and SNEGSKA (reference sequence). The CDR3 length is 15 residues. CDR3 DNA: TGCAGTGCTGCTTCCTTTACTAGGGGGATCTACGAGCAGTACTTC. It is translated as CSAASFTRGIYEQYF.